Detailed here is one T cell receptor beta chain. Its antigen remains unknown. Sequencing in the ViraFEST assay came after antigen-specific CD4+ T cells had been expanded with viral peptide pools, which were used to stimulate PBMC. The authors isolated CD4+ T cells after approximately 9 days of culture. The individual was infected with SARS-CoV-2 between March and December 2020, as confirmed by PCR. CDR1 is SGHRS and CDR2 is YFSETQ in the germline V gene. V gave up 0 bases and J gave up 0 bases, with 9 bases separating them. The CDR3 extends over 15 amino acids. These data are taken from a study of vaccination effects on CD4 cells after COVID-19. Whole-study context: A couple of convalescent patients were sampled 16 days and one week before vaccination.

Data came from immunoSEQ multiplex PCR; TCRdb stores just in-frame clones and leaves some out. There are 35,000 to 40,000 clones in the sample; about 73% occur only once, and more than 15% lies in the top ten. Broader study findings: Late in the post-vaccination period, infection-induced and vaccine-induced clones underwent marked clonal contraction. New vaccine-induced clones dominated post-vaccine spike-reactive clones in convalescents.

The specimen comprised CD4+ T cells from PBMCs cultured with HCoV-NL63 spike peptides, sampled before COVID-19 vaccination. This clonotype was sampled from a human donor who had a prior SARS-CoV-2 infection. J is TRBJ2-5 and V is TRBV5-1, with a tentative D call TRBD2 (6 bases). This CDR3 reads CASSLGDSNQETQYF. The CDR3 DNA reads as TGCGCCAGCAGCTTGGGGGACTCCAACCAAGAGACCCAGTACTTC. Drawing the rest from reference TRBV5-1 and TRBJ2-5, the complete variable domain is KAGVTQTPRYLIKTRGQQVTLSCSPISGHRSVSWYQQTPGQGLQFLFEYFSETQRNKGNFPGRFSGRQFSNSRSEMNVSTLELGDSALYLCASSLGDSNQETQYFGPGTRLLVL.